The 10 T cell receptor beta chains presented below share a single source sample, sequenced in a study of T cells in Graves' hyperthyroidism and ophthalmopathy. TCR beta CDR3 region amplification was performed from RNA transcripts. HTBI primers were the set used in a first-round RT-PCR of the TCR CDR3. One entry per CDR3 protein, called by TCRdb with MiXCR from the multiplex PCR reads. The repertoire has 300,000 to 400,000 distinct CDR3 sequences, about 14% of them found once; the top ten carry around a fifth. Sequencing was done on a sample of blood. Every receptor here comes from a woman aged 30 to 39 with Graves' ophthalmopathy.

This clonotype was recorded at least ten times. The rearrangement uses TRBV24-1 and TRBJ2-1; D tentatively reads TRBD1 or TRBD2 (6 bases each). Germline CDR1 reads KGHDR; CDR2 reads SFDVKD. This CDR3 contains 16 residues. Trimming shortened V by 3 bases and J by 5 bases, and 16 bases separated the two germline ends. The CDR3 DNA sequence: TGTGCCACCAGTGATCCAGACAGGAGGGGTCACAATGAGCAGTTCTTC. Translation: CATSDPDRRGHNEQFF.

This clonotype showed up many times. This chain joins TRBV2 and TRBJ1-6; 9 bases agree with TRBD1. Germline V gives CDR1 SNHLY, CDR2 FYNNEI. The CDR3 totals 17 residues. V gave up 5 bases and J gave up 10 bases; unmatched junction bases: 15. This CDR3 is CASSIPGQGNIGSPLHF. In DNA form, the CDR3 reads TGTGCCAGCAGTATACCGGGACAGGGAAATATCGGGTCACCCCTCCACTTT.

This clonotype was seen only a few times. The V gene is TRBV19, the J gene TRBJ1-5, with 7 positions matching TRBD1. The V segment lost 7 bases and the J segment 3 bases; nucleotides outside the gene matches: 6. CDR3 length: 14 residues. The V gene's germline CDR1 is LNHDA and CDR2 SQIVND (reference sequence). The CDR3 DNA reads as TGTGCCAGTAAAGCCGACAGGGTCAATCAGCCCCAGCATTTT. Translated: CASKADRVNQPQHF.

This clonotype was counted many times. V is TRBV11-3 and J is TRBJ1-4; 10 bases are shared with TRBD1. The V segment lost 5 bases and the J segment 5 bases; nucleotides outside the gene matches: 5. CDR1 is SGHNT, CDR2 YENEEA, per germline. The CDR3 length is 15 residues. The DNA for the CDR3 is TGTGCCAGCAGCCCTTGGACAGGGGGGAATGAAAAACTGTTTTTT. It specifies CASSPWTGGNEKLFF. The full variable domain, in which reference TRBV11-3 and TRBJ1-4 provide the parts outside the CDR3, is EAGVVQSPRYKIIEKKQPVAFWCNPISGHNTLYWYLQNLGQGPELLIRYENEEAVDDSQLPKDRFSAERLKGVDSTLKIQPAELGDSAVYLCASSPWTGGNEKLFFGSGTQLSVL.

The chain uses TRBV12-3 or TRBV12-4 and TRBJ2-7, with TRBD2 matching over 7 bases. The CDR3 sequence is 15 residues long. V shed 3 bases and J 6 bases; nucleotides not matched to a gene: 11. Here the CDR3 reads CASSFSSGLFSEQYF. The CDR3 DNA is TGTGCCAGCAGTTTTTCTAGCGGTTTATTCTCCGAGCAGTACTTC.

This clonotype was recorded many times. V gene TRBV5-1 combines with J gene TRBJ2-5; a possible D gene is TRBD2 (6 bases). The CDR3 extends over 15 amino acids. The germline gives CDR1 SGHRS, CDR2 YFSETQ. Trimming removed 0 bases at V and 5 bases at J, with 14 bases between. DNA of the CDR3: TGCGCCAGCAGCTTGGGACTAGACCTCGGGGAGACCCAGTACTTC. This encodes CASSLGLDLGETQYF. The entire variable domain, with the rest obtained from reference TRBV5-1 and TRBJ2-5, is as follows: KAGVTQTPRYLIKTRGQQVTLSCSPISGHRSVSWYQQTPGQGLQFLFEYFSETQRNKGNFPGRFSGRQFSNSRSEMNVSTLELGDSALYLCASSLGLDLGETQYFGPGTRLLVL.

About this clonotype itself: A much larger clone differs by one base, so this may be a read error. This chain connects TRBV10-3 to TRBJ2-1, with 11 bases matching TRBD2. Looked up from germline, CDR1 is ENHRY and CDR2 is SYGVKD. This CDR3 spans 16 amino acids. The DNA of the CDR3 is TGTGCCATCACCGCAGTTAGCGGGGGGGATCTCAATGAGCAGCTCTTC. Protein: CAITAVSGGDLNEQLF.

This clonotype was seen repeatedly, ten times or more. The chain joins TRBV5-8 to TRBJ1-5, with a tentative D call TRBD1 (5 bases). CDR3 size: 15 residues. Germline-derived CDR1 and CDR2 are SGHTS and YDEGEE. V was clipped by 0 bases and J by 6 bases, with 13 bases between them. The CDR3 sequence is CASSLGQSGSQPQHF. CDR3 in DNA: TGTGCCAGCAGCTTGGGACAGTCAGGTAGTCAGCCCCAGCATTTT.

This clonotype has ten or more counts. CDR3 bases: TGCAGTGCTCCCTTGGAGTGGGGGGGCCTGGTCAATGAGCAGTTCTTC. Translated, it gives CSAPLEWGGLVNEQFF. V gene TRBV20-1 combines with J gene TRBJ2-1; D possibly corresponds to TRBD2 (7 bases). There are 16 residues in the CDR3. Germline V gene lookup returns CDR1 DFQATT and CDR2 SNEGSKA (reference sequence). Trimming shortened V by 5 bases and J by 6 bases, and 23 bases separated the two germline ends.

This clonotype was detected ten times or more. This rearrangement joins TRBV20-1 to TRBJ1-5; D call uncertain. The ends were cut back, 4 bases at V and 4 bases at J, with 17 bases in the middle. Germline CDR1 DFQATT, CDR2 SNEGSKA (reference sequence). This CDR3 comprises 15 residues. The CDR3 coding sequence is TGCAGTGCTAACTCTGGACCCTCAGAAAATCAGCCCCAGCATTTT. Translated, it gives CSANSGPSENQPQHF.